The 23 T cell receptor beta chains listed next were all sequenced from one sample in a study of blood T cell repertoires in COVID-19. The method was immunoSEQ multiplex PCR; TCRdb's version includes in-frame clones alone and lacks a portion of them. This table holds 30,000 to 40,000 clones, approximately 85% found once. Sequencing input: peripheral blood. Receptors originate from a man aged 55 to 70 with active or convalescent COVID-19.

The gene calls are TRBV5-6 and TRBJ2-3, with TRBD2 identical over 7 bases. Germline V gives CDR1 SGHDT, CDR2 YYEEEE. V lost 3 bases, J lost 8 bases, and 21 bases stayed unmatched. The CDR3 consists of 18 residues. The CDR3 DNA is TGTGCCAGCAGCTCGTTGAGATTGGGTGGGAGGGCCTCTGGTACGCAGTATTTT. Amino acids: CASSSLRLGGRASGTQYF.

CDR3 region: CASSYSRTENEKLFF. DNA for the CDR3: TGTGCCAGCTCCTACTCCCGGACAGAAAATGAAAAACTGTTTTTT. The chain combines TRBV18 with TRBJ1-4, with D possibly TRBD1 on 6 matching bases. The V end lost 6 bases, the J end lost 5 bases, and 16 bases lay between the germline ends. This CDR3 comprises 15 residues. Germline V lookup: CDR1 KGHSH, CDR2 LQKENI.

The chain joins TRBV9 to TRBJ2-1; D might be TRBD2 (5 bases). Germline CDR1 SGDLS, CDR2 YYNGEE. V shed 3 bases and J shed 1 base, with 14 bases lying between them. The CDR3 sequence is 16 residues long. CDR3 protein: CASSADSAWSYNEQFF. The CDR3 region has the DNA TGTGCCAGCAGCGCGGACTCTGCGTGGTCCTACAATGAGCAGTTCTTC.

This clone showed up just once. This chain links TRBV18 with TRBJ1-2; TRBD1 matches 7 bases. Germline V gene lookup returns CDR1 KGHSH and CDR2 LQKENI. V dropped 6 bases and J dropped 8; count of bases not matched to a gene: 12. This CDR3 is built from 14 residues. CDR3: CASSRTGDSGGYTF. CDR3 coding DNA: TGTGCCAGCTCTCGAACAGGGGATTCGGGCGGCTACACCTTC.

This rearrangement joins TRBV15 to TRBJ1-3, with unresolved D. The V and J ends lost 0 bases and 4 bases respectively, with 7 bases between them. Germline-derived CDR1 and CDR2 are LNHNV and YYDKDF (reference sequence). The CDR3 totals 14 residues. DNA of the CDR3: TGTGCCACCAGCAGAGATAACTCCGGAAACACCATATATTTT. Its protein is CATSRDNSGNTIYF.

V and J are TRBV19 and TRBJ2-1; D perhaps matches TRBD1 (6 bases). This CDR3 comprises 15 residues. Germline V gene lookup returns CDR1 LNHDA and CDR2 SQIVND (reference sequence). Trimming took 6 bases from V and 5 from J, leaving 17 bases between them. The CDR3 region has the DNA TGTGCCAGTAGGATGGGGGCAGGACCTCACAATGAGCAGTTCTTC. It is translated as CASRMGAGPHNEQFF.

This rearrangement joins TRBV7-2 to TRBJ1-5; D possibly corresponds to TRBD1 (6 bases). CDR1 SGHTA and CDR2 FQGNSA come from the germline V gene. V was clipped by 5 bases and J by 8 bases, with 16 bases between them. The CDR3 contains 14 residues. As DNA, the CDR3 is TGTGCCAGCAGCGCACCCGGGACACAGAAGCCCCAGCATTTT. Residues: CASSAPGTQKPQHF.

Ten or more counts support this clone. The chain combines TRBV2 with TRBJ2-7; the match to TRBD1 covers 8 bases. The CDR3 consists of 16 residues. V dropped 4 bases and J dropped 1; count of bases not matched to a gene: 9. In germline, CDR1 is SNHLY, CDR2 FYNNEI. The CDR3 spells CASSGTGFSGSYEQYV. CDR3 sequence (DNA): TGTGCCAGCAGTGGGACAGGGTTTTCCGGGTCCTACGAGCAGTACGTC.

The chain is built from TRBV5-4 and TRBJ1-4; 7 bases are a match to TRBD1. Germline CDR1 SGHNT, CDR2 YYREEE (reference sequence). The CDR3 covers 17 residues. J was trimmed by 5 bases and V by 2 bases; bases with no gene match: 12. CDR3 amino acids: CASSLAKQGRRNEKLFF. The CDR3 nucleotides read TGTGCCAGCAGCTTAGCAAAACAGGGGAGGAGGAATGAAAAACTGTTTTTT.

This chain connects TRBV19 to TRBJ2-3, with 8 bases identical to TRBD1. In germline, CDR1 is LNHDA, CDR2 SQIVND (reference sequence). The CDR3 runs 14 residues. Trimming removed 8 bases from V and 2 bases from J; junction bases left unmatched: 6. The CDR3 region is CASAPQGATDTQYF. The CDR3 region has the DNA TGTGCCAGTGCCCCCCAGGGGGCCACAGATACGCAGTATTTT.

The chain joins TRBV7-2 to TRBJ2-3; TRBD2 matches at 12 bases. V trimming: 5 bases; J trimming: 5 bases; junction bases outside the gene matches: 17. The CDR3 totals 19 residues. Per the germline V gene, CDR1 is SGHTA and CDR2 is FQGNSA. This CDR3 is CASSPQLLAGGPSGDTQYF. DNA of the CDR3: TGTGCCAGCAGCCCCCAACTTCTAGCGGGAGGGCCATCCGGAGATACGCAGTATTTT. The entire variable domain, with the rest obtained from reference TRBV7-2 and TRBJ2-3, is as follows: GAGVSQSPSNKVTEKGKDVELRCDPISGHTALYWYRQSLGQGLEFLIYFQGNSAPDKSGLPSDRFSAERTGGSVSTLTIQRTQQEDSAVYLCASSPQLLAGGPSGDTQYFGPGTRLTVL.

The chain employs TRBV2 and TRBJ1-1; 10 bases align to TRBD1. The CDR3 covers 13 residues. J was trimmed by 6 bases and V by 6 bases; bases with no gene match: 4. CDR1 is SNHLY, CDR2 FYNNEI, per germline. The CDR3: CASSYGTGAEAFF. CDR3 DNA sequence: TGTGCCAGCAGCTATGGGACAGGGGCTGAAGCTTTCTTT.

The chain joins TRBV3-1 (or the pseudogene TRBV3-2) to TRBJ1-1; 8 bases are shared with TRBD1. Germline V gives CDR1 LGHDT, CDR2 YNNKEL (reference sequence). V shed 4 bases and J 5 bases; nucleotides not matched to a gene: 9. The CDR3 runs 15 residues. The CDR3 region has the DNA TGTGCCAGCAGCCGGGGCCGGGACAGGAGAACTGAAGCTTTCTTT. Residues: CASSRGRDRRTEAFF.

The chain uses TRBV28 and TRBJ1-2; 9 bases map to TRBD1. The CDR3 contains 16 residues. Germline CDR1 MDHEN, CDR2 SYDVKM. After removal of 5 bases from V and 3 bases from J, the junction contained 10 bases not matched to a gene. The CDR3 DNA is TGTGCCAGCAGTGTAAACAGGGGGCGCATCTACTATGGCTACACCTTC. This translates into CASSVNRGRIYYGYTF.

As DNA, the CDR3 is TGTGCCAGCAGTGGGAGTCTAGCGGGGGGAAATGAGCAGTTCTTC. Amino acid sequence: CASSGSLAGGNEQFF. This chain connects TRBV2 to TRBJ2-1; the match to TRBD2 covers 11 bases. The CDR3 is made up of 15 amino acids. Trimming took 4 bases from V and 7 from J; bases not matched to a gene: 6. In germline, CDR1 is SNHLY, CDR2 FYNNEI.

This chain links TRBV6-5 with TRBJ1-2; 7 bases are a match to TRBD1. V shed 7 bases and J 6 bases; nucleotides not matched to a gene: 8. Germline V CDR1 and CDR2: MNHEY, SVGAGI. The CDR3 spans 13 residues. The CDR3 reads CASTPDRLHGYTF. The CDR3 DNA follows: TGTGCCAGCACCCCGGACAGGCTACATGGCTACACCTTC.

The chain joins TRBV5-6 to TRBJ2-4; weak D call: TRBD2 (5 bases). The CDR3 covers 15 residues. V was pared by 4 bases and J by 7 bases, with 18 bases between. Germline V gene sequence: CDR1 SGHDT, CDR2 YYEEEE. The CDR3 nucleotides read TGTGCCAGCAGCGACCTTTGGCTTGGCGGGAACATTCAGTACTTC. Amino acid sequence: CASSDLWLGGNIQYF. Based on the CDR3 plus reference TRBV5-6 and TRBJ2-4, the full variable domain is DAGVTQSPTHLIKTRGQQVTLRCSPKSGHDTVSWYQQALGQGPQFIFQYYEEEERQRGNFPDRFSGHQFPNYSSELNVNALLLGDSALYLCASSDLWLGGNIQYFGAGTRLSVL.

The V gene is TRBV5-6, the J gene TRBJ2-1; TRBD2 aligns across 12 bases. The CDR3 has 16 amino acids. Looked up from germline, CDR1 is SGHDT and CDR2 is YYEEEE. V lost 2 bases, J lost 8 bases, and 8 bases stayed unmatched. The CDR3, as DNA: TGTGCCAGCAGCTTCGGACTAGCGGGGTACTTGGATGAGCAGTTCTTC. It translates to CASSFGLAGYLDEQFF.

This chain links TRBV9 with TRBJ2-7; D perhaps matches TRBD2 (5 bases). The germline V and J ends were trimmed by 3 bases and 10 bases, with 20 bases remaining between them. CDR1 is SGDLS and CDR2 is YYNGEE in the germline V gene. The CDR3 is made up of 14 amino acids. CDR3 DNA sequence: TGTGCCAGCAGCGCGAGGAGGTGGAGCGGCCGTCAGTACGTC. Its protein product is CASSARRWSGRQYV.

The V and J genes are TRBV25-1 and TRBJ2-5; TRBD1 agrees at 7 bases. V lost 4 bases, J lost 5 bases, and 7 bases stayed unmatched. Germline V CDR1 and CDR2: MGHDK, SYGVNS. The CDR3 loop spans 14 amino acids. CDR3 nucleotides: TGTGCCAGCAGTGCCTGGACAGGAGGCGAGACCCAGTACTTC. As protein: CASSAWTGGETQYF.

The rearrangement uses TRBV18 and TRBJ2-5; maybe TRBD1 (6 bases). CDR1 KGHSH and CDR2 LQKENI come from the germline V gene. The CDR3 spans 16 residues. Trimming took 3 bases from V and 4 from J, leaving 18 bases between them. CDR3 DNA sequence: TGTGCCAGCTCACCGTTACAGGGTTCCGGTTTAGAGACCCAGTACTTC. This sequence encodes CASSPLQGSGLETQYF. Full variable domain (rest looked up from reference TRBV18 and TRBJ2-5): NAGVMQNPRHLVRRRGQEARLRCSPMKGHSHVYWYRQLPEEGLKFMVYLQKENIIDESGMPKERFSAEFPKEGPSILRIQQVVRGDSAAYFCASSPLQGSGLETQYFGPGTRLLVL.

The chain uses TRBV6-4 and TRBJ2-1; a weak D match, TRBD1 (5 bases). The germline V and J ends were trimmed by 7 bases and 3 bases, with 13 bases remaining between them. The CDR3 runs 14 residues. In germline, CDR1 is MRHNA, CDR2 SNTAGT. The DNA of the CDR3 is TGTGCCAGCAATCAGGGTTTGAGCTACAATGAGCAGTTCTTC. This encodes CASNQGLSYNEQFF.

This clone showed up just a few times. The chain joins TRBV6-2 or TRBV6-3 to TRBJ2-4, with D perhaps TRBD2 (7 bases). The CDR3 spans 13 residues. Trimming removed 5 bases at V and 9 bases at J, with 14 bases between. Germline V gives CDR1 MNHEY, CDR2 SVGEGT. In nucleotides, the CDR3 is TGTGCCAGCAGTCGGAGGGGGGAGGGCATTCAGTACTTC. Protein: CASSRRGEGIQYF.